Each of the 25 T cell receptor beta chains below was sequenced from the same sample in a study of CXCR3-negative and CXCR3-positive naive CD8 T cells. cDNA libraries for TRB were generated by 5' RACE incorporating UMI labels. TCRdb derives one entry per CDR3 protein from the 5' RACE reads, leaving out DNA. Its table records tens of thousands of distinct CDR3 sequences. Specimen: naive CXCR3- CD8+ T cells from blood. Indicated subset: CD45RO-CCR7+CD27+CD95- naive CD8+ T cells lacking CXCR3 (TNR3-). The receptors shown here come from a human donor in good health. Some clones in this sample may be carry-over from other donors' samples.

The CDR3 sequence: CSARTPLSLEQYF. V is TRBV20-1 and J is TRBJ2-7. Germline CDR1 is DFQATT and CDR2 is SNEGSKA (reference sequence). This CDR3 has 13 residues.

The chain is built from TRBV6-5 and TRBJ2-7; TCRdb names TRBD1, which stays unverified in the absence of DNA. The germline V gene has CDR1 MNHEY and CDR2 SVGAGI. CDR3 length: 14 residues. The CDR3 loop reads CASSGTGPYYEQYF.

The V call is TRBV4-1, the J call TRBJ1-1. The CDR3 spans 15 residues. CDR1 and CDR2 (germline): MGHRA, YSYEKL. CDR3 protein: CASSQAGGGGTEAFF.

The chain is built from TRBV3-1 and TRBJ2-7; TCRdb's assignment of TRBD1 cannot be checked, as there is no DNA. The V gene's germline CDR1 is LGHDT and CDR2 YNNKEL (reference sequence). The CDR3 runs 15 residues. The CDR3 here is CASSPSGGSSYEQYF.

This chain joins TRBV29-1 and TRBJ2-1. This CDR3 is 12 amino acids long. Per the germline V gene, CDR1 is SQVTM and CDR2 is ANQGSEA. The CDR3 sequence: CSVGGSYNEQFF.

This rearrangement joins TRBV29-1 to TRBJ2-5. The CDR3 totals 14 residues. Looked up from germline, CDR1 is SQVTM and CDR2 is ANQGSEA. The CDR3 sequence is CSVEDLGMEETQYF.

This CDR3 reads CASSLEYSGTENTGELFF. The chain is built from TRBV5-5 and TRBJ2-2; lacking DNA, the TRBD1 call made by TCRdb goes unchecked. Germline V CDR1 and CDR2: SGHKS, YYEKEE (reference sequence). CDR3 size: 18 residues. Complete variable domain (other parts from reference TRBV5-5 and TRBJ2-2): DAGVTQSPTHLIKTRGQQVTLRCSPISGHKSVSWYQQVLGQGPQFIFQYYEKEERGRGNFPDRFSARQFPNYSSELNVNALLLGDSALYLCASSLEYSGTENTGELFFGEGSRLTVL.

The CDR3 protein is CASSSLTGTVDYGYTF. The chain couples TRBV27 to TRBJ1-2; TCRdb gives TRBD1 as the D gene, but with no DNA this cannot be confirmed. Germline assignment: CDR1 MNHEY and CDR2 SMNVEV (reference sequence). The CDR3 contains 16 residues.

The chain recombines TRBV19 with TRBJ2-1; TCRdb outputs TRBD2, but without DNA this stays unchecked. The CDR3 is 17 residues long. CDR1 LNHDA and CDR2 SQIVND come from the germline V gene (reference sequence). The CDR3 sequence: CASSISLAGGPSSEQFF.

The CDR3 spells CASRQLSTQYF. J is TRBJ2-3 and V is TRBV2. From germline, CDR1 is SNHLY and CDR2 FYNNEI. This CDR3 has 11 residues.

This chain uses TRBV2 with TRBJ2-1; no DNA is available, so the TRBD2 call from TCRdb remains unchecked. Germline CDR1 SNHLY, CDR2 FYNNEI. The CDR3 is 15 residues long. CDR3 loop: CASSKLAGDYNEQFF. Full variable domain (outside the CDR3, taken from reference TRBV2 and TRBJ2-1): EPEVTQTPSHQVTQMGQEVILRCVPISNHLYFYWYRQILGQKVEFLVSFYNNEISEKSEIFDDQFSVERPDGSNFTLKIRSTKLEDSAMYFCASSKLAGDYNEQFFGPGTRLTVL.

The chain employs TRBV5-6 and TRBJ2-3; TCRdb names TRBD2, which stays unverified in the absence of DNA. Germline V gene sequence: CDR1 SGHDT, CDR2 YYEEEE. This CDR3 has 14 amino acids. Here the CDR3 reads CASSPKGLTDTQYF.

The V gene is TRBV29-1, the J gene TRBJ2-5; TCRdb returns TRBD1, unconfirmable since there is no DNA. From germline, CDR1 is SQVTM and CDR2 ANQGSEA. This CDR3 contains 13 residues. This chain's CDR3 is CSVVPGSQGTQYF. The complete variable domain, with remaining parts taken from reference TRBV29-1 and TRBJ2-5, reads SAVISQKPSRDICQRGTSLTIQCQVDSQVTMMFWYRQQPGQSLTLIATANQGSEATYESGFVIDKFPISRPNLTFSTLTVSNMSPEDSSIYLCSVVPGSQGTQYFGPGTRLLVL.

The J gene is TRBJ1-5, the V gene TRBV28; TCRdb proposes TRBD1, but this gene call is untestable without DNA. The CDR3 covers 15 residues. CDR1 MDHEN and CDR2 SYDVKM come from the germline V gene. The CDR3 here is CASRTGQGYDQPQHF.

This sequence joins TRBV20-1 and TRBJ2-7; the D call of TRBD1 rests on TCRdb alone, since no DNA is present to check it. The CDR3 contains 14 residues. CDR1 DFQATT and CDR2 SNEGSKA come from the germline V gene (reference sequence). The CDR3 here is CSARGAGTDYEQYF.

The chain combines TRBV3-1 with TRBJ2-5; TCRdb returns TRBD2, unconfirmable since there is no DNA. Germline CDR1 and CDR2: LGHDT and YNNKEL (reference sequence). This CDR3 has 15 residues. The CDR3 region is CASSDLAGDEGTQYF.

V and J are TRBV28 and TRBJ2-1; with no DNA, the TCRdb D assignment of TRBD2 cannot be verified. The germline V gene encodes CDR1 MDHEN and CDR2 SYDVKM. The CDR3 is 17 amino acids. The CDR3 reads CASSSGLAGELALIQFF.

The gene calls are TRBV29-1 and TRBJ2-1; TCRdb reports TRBD1, a call that lacks DNA to check it against. The CDR3 length is 13 residues. CDR1 is SQVTM and CDR2 is ANQGSEA in the germline V gene. CDR3 in amino acids: CSVTGTGDLEQFF.

This chain connects TRBV9 to TRBJ2-7; the D call of TRBD1 rests on TCRdb alone, since no DNA is present to check it. This CDR3 is built from 16 residues. Germline assignment: CDR1 SGDLS and CDR2 YYNGEE. The CDR3 region is CASSASTGAATYEQYF.

The chain uses TRBV6-6 and TRBJ2-7; TCRdb's D call, TRBD1, is unchecked because there is no DNA. The V gene's germline CDR1 is MNHNY and CDR2 SVGAGI (reference sequence). There are 14 residues in the CDR3. The CDR3 here is CASSPGRRTYEQYF.

The chain joins TRBV29-1 to TRBJ1-2; without DNA, the TCRdb call of TRBD1 cannot be checked. The V gene's germline CDR1 is SQVTM and CDR2 ANQGSEA. The CDR3 has 14 amino acids. The CDR3 reads CSVGSRQGQGGYTF.

The V and J genes are TRBV29-1 and TRBJ2-7; TCRdb lists TRBD1, though no DNA is available to test this call. Germline V gene sequence: CDR1 SQVTM, CDR2 ANQGSEA. CDR3 length: 11 residues. CDR3 sequence: CSAEGQYEQYF.

The CDR3 spells CASSDPAGVYEQYF. The chain recombines TRBV28 with TRBJ2-7; absent DNA, TCRdb's TRBD1 call cannot be checked. The germline V gene has CDR1 MDHEN and CDR2 SYDVKM. The CDR3 spans 14 residues.

The chain recombines TRBV5-1 with TRBJ2-7; TCRdb reports TRBD1, a call that lacks DNA to check it against. The CDR3 totals 15 residues. CDR1 is SGHRS and CDR2 is YFSETQ in the germline V gene. The CDR3: CASSLGSGPAWEQYF.

The V and J genes are TRBV12-5 and TRBJ1-1. Germline CDR1 LGHNT, CDR2 FRNRAP. The CDR3 consists of 12 residues. CDR3 in amino acids: CASGFGNTEAFF.